This T cell receptor beta chain came from a study of shared clonotypes between healthy human individuals. Positively selected for CCR7, the CD45RO-negative cells used as naive CD8 cells excluded terminally differentiated effector memory CD45RA+ cells. TCRdb's table, derived via immunoSEQ multiplex PCR, lists solely in-frame clones and lacks some. The table has millions of clones, roughly 94% seen once. The CDR3 extends over 15 amino acids. Germline CDR1 is SGHAT and CDR2 is FQNNGV. Trimming cost V 1 base and J 4 bases, with 14 bases left between them. The chain joins TRBV11-2 to TRBJ2-7, with D perhaps TRBD2 (5 bases). This TCR came from a man aged 18 to 35 in good health. What was sequenced was naive CD8+ T cells sorted from blood. The CDR3 nucleotides read TGTGCCAGCAGCTTAGGGTCTAGCCTTATATACGAGCAGTACTTC. It encodes CASSLGSSLIYEQYF.